The source of this T cell receptor (beta chain) is a study of T cells after yellow fever vaccination. Study-wide background: The authors prepared low-cell-number fractions using SMART-Seq v4 Ultra Low Input. Overall study results and limits: Researchers noted that a small share of clonotypes showed up in both CD4 and CD8 compartments. Abundant clonotypes (contaminants from the bulk population) could be present in FACS-sorted repertoires.

UMIs and a universal primer site were added when TCR cDNA was made by 5'RACE template switching. Using its own MiXCR run on the 5' RACE reads, TCRdb lists one record per CDR3 protein. The sample includes 50,000 or so distinct CDR3 sequences, more than 6.5% of them seen just once. Germline CDR1 reads SQVTM; CDR2 reads ANQGSEA. This CDR3 spans 16 amino acids. The V and J ends lost 5 bases and 1 base respectively, with 20 bases between them. This clonotype was counted only a few times. The sequence derives from a man younger than 35 who received the YFV17D yellow fever vaccine. This chain joins TRBV29-1 and TRBJ1-1; TRBD1 might be the D (5 bases). The specimen comprised CD8+ T cells not binding an NS4B(214-222) dextramer, sorted from PBMCs, sampled about 49 days after the first yellow fever vaccination. The CDR3 DNA follows: TGCAGCGTTCTTCCGCCGCGGGCCACAGGGAACACTGAAGCTTTCTTT. Protein: CSVLPPRATGNTEAFF.